A selection of T cell receptor beta chains follows, all from one sample in a study of blood T cells in healthy people across ages. MiXCR, applied by TCRdb to the 5' RACE reads, yields one record per CDR3 protein. This table has about 760,000 distinct CDR3 sequences, 25% appearing once. These data also featured in a second study, about T cells of mothers and their children.

The specimen was blood. The receptors were sampled from a boy aged 5-17 years in good health. Both conserved end residues are part of each CDR3. D genes are given only for firm matches. Some rows have no size entry. The others give once, few or many, or a class for an expanded clone.

clone_size,cdr3_length,v_call,d_call,j_call,cdr3_nt,cdr3_aa
few,13,TRBV14,NA,TRBJ2-3,TGTGCCAGCAGCACACAGGGATCAGATACGCAGTATTTT,CASSTQGSDTQYF
NA,15,TRBV28,NA,TRBJ2-5,TGTGCCAGCAGTTTCAGGACTCCCGCACGGGAGACCCAGTACTTC,CASSFRTPARETQYF
few,19,TRBV7-6,TRBD2,TRBJ2-5,TGTGCCAGCAGCATCCCTCCCACCGGGACTAGCGGGGGGCAAGAGACCCAGTACTTC,CASSIPPTGTSGGQETQYF
NA,13,TRBV7-8,NA,TRBJ2-1,TGTGCCAGCAGCACGGGACCTGGCAATGAGCAGTTCTTC,CASSTGPGNEQFF
NA,13,TRBV6-5,NA,TRBJ2-7,TGTGCCAGCAGTTACAAGAGCTCCTACGAGCAGTACTTC,CASSYKSSYEQYF
few,14,TRBV5-1,NA,TRBJ1-1,TGCGCCAGCAGCCTGTCCCCAGCGGCGATGAGAGCTTTCTTT,CASSLSPAAMRAFF
once,15,TRBV12-3/TRBV12-4,TRBD1,TRBJ2-7,TGTGCCAGCAGTCCCCTGCAGGGGGCTCCTGCCGAGCAGTACTTC,CASSPLQGAPAEQYF
few,13,TRBV5-1,NA,TRBJ1-2,TGCGCCAGCAGCAACGACGGAGACTATGGCTACACCTTC,CASSNDGDYGYTF
many,16,TRBV28,NA,TRBJ2-5,TGTGCCAGCAGTTGGCAGGGCAGGGTCCTCCAGGAGACCCAGTACTTC,CASSWQGRVLQETQYF
NA,12,TRBV3-1,NA,TRBJ2-1,TGTGCCAGCAGCCAAGGCTCCAGGGGTTGGTTCTTC,CASSQGSRGWFF
few,12,TRBV12-5,NA,TRBJ1-2,TGTGCTAGTGGTTCAGGGGCTGGAGGCTACACCTTC,CASGSGAGGYTF
few,14,TRBV24-1,TRBD1,TRBJ2-7,TGTGCCACCAGTGAACAGGGGCCCCCTTACGAGCAGTACTTC,CATSEQGPPYEQYF
NA,16,TRBV9,TRBD2,TRBJ2-1,TGTGCCAGCAGCAGAAGAGCGGGAGGGGACACCAATGGGCAGTTCTTC,CASSRRAGGDTNGQFF
few,13,TRBV7-9,TRBD2,TRBJ2-3,TGTGCCAGCAGCGCGGGGGTCACAGATACGCAGTATTTT,CASSAGVTDTQYF
few,14,TRBV29-1,NA,TRBJ1-2,TGCAGCGTCGGAAACAGGACTTTTAACTATGGCTACACCTTC,CSVGNRTFNYGYTF
few,13,TRBV14,NA,TRBJ2-7,TGTGCCAGCAGCCAAACAGGGAGCCACGAGCAGTACTTC,CASSQTGSHEQYF
few,18,TRBV12-3/TRBV12-4,TRBD1,TRBJ2-5,TGTGCCAGCAGTTTGGGACAGGCTCCGGAGGGCAGGGCAGAGACCCAGTACTTC,CASSLGQAPEGRAETQYF